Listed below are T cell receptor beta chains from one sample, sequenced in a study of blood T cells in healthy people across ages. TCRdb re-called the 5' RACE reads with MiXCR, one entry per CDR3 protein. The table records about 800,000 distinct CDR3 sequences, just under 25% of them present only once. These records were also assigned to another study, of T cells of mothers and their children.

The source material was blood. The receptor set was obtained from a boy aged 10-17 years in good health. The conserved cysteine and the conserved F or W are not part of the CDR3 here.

cdr3_aa: ASSFMPTDIRY
j_call: TRBJ2-7
cdr3_length: 11
v_call: TRBV7-9

cdr3_aa: ASSETRAAMYGYT
j_call: TRBJ1-2
cdr3_length: 13
v_call: TRBV25-1

cdr3_aa: ASSQEDRGDEKLF
j_call: TRBJ1-4
cdr3_length: 13
v_call: TRBV4-3

cdr3_aa: ASSQDLLAGIRY
j_call: TRBJ2-5
cdr3_length: 12
v_call: TRBV4-3

cdr3_aa: ASSQDYVPAEQY
j_call: TRBJ2-7
cdr3_length: 12
v_call: TRBV4-3

cdr3_aa: ASSSDLGEQF
j_call: TRBJ2-1
cdr3_length: 10
v_call: TRBV12-3/TRBV12-4

cdr3_aa: AKGPRGGQDYGYT
j_call: TRBJ1-2
cdr3_length: 13
v_call: TRBV7-8

cdr3_aa: SALPLGSKQLSNQPQH
j_call: TRBJ1-5
cdr3_length: 16
v_call: TRBV20-1

cdr3_aa: ASSMDRGLNEQY
j_call: NA
cdr3_length: 12
v_call: TRBV7-2

cdr3_aa: ASSFGAPMQY
j_call: TRBJ2-3
cdr3_length: 10
v_call: TRBV28

cdr3_aa: ASSFGEGNAEAF
j_call: TRBJ1-1
cdr3_length: 12
v_call: TRBV5-1

cdr3_aa: ASSLRGRGRIGTDTQY
j_call: TRBJ2-3
cdr3_length: 16
v_call: TRBV7-8

cdr3_aa: ASTFGGGDYNEQF
j_call: TRBJ2-1
cdr3_length: 13
v_call: TRBV4-1

cdr3_aa: ASTPNSEETQY
j_call: TRBJ2-5
cdr3_length: 11
v_call: TRBV2

cdr3_aa: ASSPILAGEGTDTQY
j_call: TRBJ2-3
cdr3_length: 15
v_call: TRBV27

cdr3_aa: ASRAPGLAGGKEAQY
j_call: TRBJ2-5
cdr3_length: 15
v_call: TRBV7-2

cdr3_aa: ASSSTGEDGYT
j_call: TRBJ1-2
cdr3_length: 11
v_call: TRBV7-6

cdr3_aa: ASSLGTGGRALGTQY
j_call: TRBJ2-3
cdr3_length: 15
v_call: TRBV12-3/TRBV12-4

cdr3_aa: ASSGVASIGANVLT
j_call: TRBJ2-6
cdr3_length: 14
v_call: TRBV25-1

cdr3_aa: ATSGQGSYEQY
j_call: TRBJ2-7
cdr3_length: 11
v_call: TRBV24-1

cdr3_aa: ASSLAMDTEAF
j_call: TRBJ1-1
cdr3_length: 11
v_call: TRBV7-9

cdr3_aa: ASCPLGFVLSTDTQY
j_call: TRBJ2-3
cdr3_length: 15
v_call: TRBV5-1

cdr3_aa: ASSPGLAGGPIDTQY
j_call: TRBJ2-3
cdr3_length: 15
v_call: TRBV6-2/TRBV6-3

cdr3_aa: ATSRARKMDNQPQH
j_call: TRBJ1-5
cdr3_length: 14
v_call: TRBV15

cdr3_aa: SVGDRGPYEQY
j_call: NA
cdr3_length: 11
v_call: TRBV29-1

cdr3_aa: ASSLRPSGGVEQF
j_call: TRBJ2-1
cdr3_length: 13
v_call: TRBV7-3

cdr3_aa: ASSDRTGGDVRAF
j_call: TRBJ1-1
cdr3_length: 13
v_call: TRBV27

cdr3_aa: SGYEGSETQY
j_call: TRBJ2-5
cdr3_length: 10
v_call: TRBV29-1

cdr3_aa: ASSQTGGLEAQY
j_call: TRBJ2-5
cdr3_length: 12
v_call: TRBV3-1

cdr3_aa: ASSQGSSYNEQF
j_call: TRBJ2-1
cdr3_length: 12
v_call: TRBV4-1

cdr3_aa: ASGRRVGSSYNSPLH
j_call: TRBJ1-6
cdr3_length: 15
v_call: TRBV6-1

cdr3_aa: ASRYSGTGPEETQY
j_call: TRBJ2-5
cdr3_length: 14
v_call: TRBV5-5

cdr3_aa: ASSRDRGYEQY
j_call: TRBJ2-7
cdr3_length: 11
v_call: TRBV6-5

cdr3_aa: ASSPGRWAEAF
j_call: TRBJ1-1
cdr3_length: 11
v_call: TRBV7-9

cdr3_aa: ASSLGPGSGNTIY
j_call: TRBJ1-3
cdr3_length: 13
v_call: TRBV28

cdr3_aa: ASSYTGVQETQY
j_call: TRBJ2-5
cdr3_length: 12
v_call: TRBV7-2

cdr3_aa: ASSLGVFVDTDTQY
j_call: TRBJ2-3
cdr3_length: 14
v_call: TRBV5-5

cdr3_aa: SVEVTGRNTEAF
j_call: TRBJ1-1
cdr3_length: 12
v_call: TRBV29-1

cdr3_aa: ASSPESRTYEQY
j_call: TRBJ2-7
cdr3_length: 12
v_call: TRBV18

cdr3_aa: SATGFENTIY
j_call: TRBJ1-3
cdr3_length: 10
v_call: TRBV20-1

cdr3_aa: ASSLMAVQETQY
j_call: TRBJ2-5
cdr3_length: 12
v_call: TRBV12-3/TRBV12-4

cdr3_aa: ASSGDAPLH
j_call: TRBJ1-6
cdr3_length: 9
v_call: TRBV28

cdr3_aa: ATQYGGPGTGELF
j_call: TRBJ2-2
cdr3_length: 13
v_call: TRBV3-1